Listed below are T cell receptor beta chains from one sample, sequenced in a study of cytomegalovirus exposure and HLA in healthy donors. TCRdb keeps only in-frame clones here, not all; method: immunoSEQ multiplex PCR. Of about 140,000 clones listed, about three quarters are singletons. The sample comprised PBMCs. The receptors were gathered from a female donor in good health and CMV-seronegative. Both conserved end residues are part of each CDR3. D genes are given only for firm matches. The size field is filled for only some rows; it gives once, few, many or a size class.

TRBJ2-3 NA TRBV10-3 14 NA TGTGCCAGCCAGCTAGCTCCAAGCACAGATACGCAGTATTTT CASQLAPSTDTQYF
TRBJ2-7 NA TRBV6-5 16 few TGTGCCAGCAGTTCCCAAGGGGTCCTCCTACGGGACGAGCAGTACTTC CASSSQGVLLRDEQYF
TRBJ1-3 NA TRBV5-1 17 NA TGCGCCAGCAGCTTGGAGCAAGGGGCAGTCTTAAGAAACACCATATATTTT CASSLEQGAVLRNTIYF
TRBJ1-2 NA TRBV6-1 17 NA TGTGCCAGCAGTGGAACCTCGCGGGACGGGGGACGCTATGGCTACACCTTC CASSGTSRDGGRYGYTF
TRBJ2-7 NA TRBV6-5 13 NA TGTGCCAGCAGTTACATCCAGGGTTACGAGCAGTACTTC CASSYIQGYEQYF
TRBJ2-7 TRBD1 TRBV6-5 16 once TGTGCCAGCAGTTACTCACGGACAGGGATAAACTACGAGCAGTACTTC CASSYSRTGINYEQYF
TRBJ2-3 TRBD2 TRBV6-1 15 NA TGTGCCAGCACCCATAGCGGGGGGGCCAGGGATACGCAGTATTTT CASTHSGGARDTQYF
TRBJ1-3 NA TRBV4-1 15 NA TGCGCCAGCAGCCTTAGTCTGGGAGGGGGAAACACCATATATTTT CASSLSLGGGNTIYF
TRBJ1-5 NA TRBV28 13 NA TGTGCCAGCTGCCCTGGGCTGATTCAGCCCCAGCATTTT CASCPGLIQPQHF
TRBJ2-1 TRBD2 TRBV11-1 19 NA TGTGCCAGCAGCTTAGAAGGCGGACTAGCCTTAAGCCGGCGCAATGAGCAGTTCTTC CASSLEGGLALSRRNEQFF
TRBJ1-3 NA TRBV19 14 NA TGTGCCTCTCCCCGGGGTCCCGACGGAAACACCATATATTTT CASPRGPDGNTIYF
TRBJ2-5 NA TRBV11-2 14 NA TGTGCCAGCAGATTCGGGACTCTTCAAGAGACCCAGTACTTC CASRFGTLQETQYF
TRBJ2-1 NA TRBV13 16 NA TGTGCCAGCAGCGTGGGACTTCGAAGCTCCTACAATGAGCAGTTCTTC CASSVGLRSSYNEQFF
TRBJ1-1 TRBD1 TRBV19 15 NA TGTGCCAGTAGTATTGCGACAGGGGGAGGCACTGAAGCTTTCTTT CASSIATGGGTEAFF
TRBJ2-7 TRBD1 TRBV28 15 NA TGTGCCAGCAGCGTACGACAGGGAATCTCCTACGAGCAGTACTTC CASSVRQGISYEQYF
TRBJ1-1 NA TRBV6-6 12 NA TGTGCCAGCAGTACCAGCAGGGGAGGGGCTTTCTTT CASSTSRGGAFF